These 8 T cell receptor beta chains were all obtained from the same sample, sequenced in a study of blood T cell repertoires in COVID-19. The repertoire was sequenced with immunoSEQ multiplex PCR; TCRdb's copy has only in-frame clones and lacks some. The repertoire holds about 400,000 clones, around nine tenths seen once, with about 7.6% in the top ten. The sequenced sample was peripheral blood. The source is an older woman with COVID-19, enrolled during active disease.

This clone was found once. The gene calls are TRBV18 and TRBJ1-5, with 7 bases fitting TRBD1. In germline, CDR1 is KGHSH, CDR2 LQKENI. The V gene end was trimmed by 6 bases and the J gene end by 2 bases; junction bases not matched to a gene: 10. The CDR3 consists of 16 residues. This chain's CDR3 is CASSRYRGEGNQPQHF. The CDR3 bases are TGTGCCAGCTCCCGCTACAGGGGTGAAGGCAATCAGCCCCAGCATTTT. Variable domain in full (rest from reference TRBV18 and TRBJ1-5): NAGVMQNPRHLVRRRGQEARLRCSPMKGHSHVYWYRQLPEEGLKFMVYLQKENIIDESGMPKERFSAEFPKEGPSILRIQQVVRGDSAAYFCASSRYRGEGNQPQHFGDGTRLSIL.

The chain employs TRBV6-5 and TRBJ2-7; 11 bases fit TRBD1. In germline, CDR1 is MNHEY, CDR2 SVGAGI. V lost 4 bases, J lost 3 bases, and 8 bases stayed unmatched. This CDR3 is built from 16 residues. The CDR3 region is CASSWVGQGGHYEQYF. The CDR3 coding sequence is TGTGCCAGCAGTTGGGTGGGACAGGGGGGGCACTACGAGCAGTACTTC.

This clone is a singleton in its sample. The chain is built from TRBV7-2 and TRBJ2-7, with TRBD2 matching 11 bases. This CDR3 has 14 amino acids. J was trimmed by 4 bases and V by 5 bases; bases with no gene match: 4. Germline V gene sequence: CDR1 SGHTA, CDR2 FQGNSA. The CDR3 coding sequence is TGTGCCAGCAGCACGACTAGCGGGGCTTACGAGCAGTACTTC. Protein product: CASSTTSGAYEQYF.

This clone was observed a few times. The chain has TRBV4-1 and TRBJ1-6; 9 nucleotides align to TRBD1. The CDR3 has 13 amino acids. After removal of 6 bases from V and 11 bases from J, the junction contained 5 bases not matched to a gene. Per germline, CDR1 MGHRA and CDR2 YSYEKL. The CDR3 loop is CASRGTGMTPLHF. CDR3 bases: TGCGCCAGCAGGGGGACAGGGATGACACCCCTCCACTTT.

The V gene is TRBV12-5, the J gene TRBJ2-4; TRBD1 is a possible D gene (8 bases). V was shortened by 4 bases and J by 4 bases, with 11 bases between the two germline ends. The V gene's germline CDR1 is LGHNT and CDR2 FRNRAP. CDR3 size: 14 residues. CDR3 region: CASGSQGGKNIQYF. In DNA, the CDR3 is TGTGCTAGTGGTTCACAGGGGGGGAAAAACATTCAGTACTTC.

CDR3 nucleotide sequence: TGTGCCTGGAGGGGACAGAGATACACAGATACGCAGTATTTT. It specifies CAWRGQRYTDTQYF. The genes are TRBV30 and TRBJ2-3; TRBD1 agrees at 7 bases. Germline-derived CDR1 and CDR2 are GTSNPN and SVGIG (reference sequence). The CDR3 consists of 14 residues. J gave up 2 bases and V 3 bases, and 5 bases lay outside the gene matches.

This chain links TRBV4-3 with TRBJ1-3, with TRBD1 as a possible D gene (5 bases). CDR3 length: 15 amino acids. CDR1 and CDR2 (germline): LGHNA, YSLEER. V was clipped by 5 bases and J by 2 bases, with 13 bases between them. The CDR3 loop is CASSVGRGTGNTIYF. For the CDR3, the DNA is TGCGCCAGCAGCGTCGGGCGGGGGACTGGAAACACCATATATTTT.

Here the CDR3 DNA reads TGTGCCAGCAGCCAAGCTGTTGGAGGGATGAACACTGAAGCTTTCTTT. Its translation is CASSQAVGGMNTEAFF. V and J are TRBV4-2 and TRBJ1-1; D not certain. Germline V lookup: CDR1 LGHNA, CDR2 YNFKEQ. V lost 1 base to trimming and J lost 0 bases, with 12 bases between them. The CDR3 runs 16 residues.